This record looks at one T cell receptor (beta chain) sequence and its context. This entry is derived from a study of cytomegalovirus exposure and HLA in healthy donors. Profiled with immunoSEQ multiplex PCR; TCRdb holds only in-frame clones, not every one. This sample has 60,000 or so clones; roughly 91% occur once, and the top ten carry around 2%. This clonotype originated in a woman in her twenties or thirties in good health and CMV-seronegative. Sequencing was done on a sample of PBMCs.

CDR3: CASRRGGADYNEQFF. For the CDR3, the DNA is TGTGCCAGCAGACGAGGGGGTGCGGACTACAATGAGCAGTTCTTC. V gene TRBV6-1 combines with J gene TRBJ2-1; a possible D gene is TRBD1 (6 bases). CDR3 size: 15 residues. Germline CDR1 MNHNS, CDR2 SASEGT. Trimming took off 6 bases at V and 3 bases at J, with 15 bases between the two ends.